The sequence of this TCR beta chain was determined in a study of long-term antiretroviral therapy in people with HIV. Assay version v3.0 of immunoSEQ was used, and it was run at survey level. Here immunoSEQ multiplex PCR was the method, and the copy in TCRdb shows in-frame clones only, minus some. The sample lists nearly 50,000 clones, about 86% seen once, with around 3% in the top ten. The United States was where all participants with HIV were treated. Worth noting for this clone: Its antigen is unknown.

Study-level findings and limits: In samples taken after ART, diversity increased but remained below transplant donor control levels. Clones expanded before ART dominated the repertoire at all time points.

This specimen was unsorted PBMCs, taken 0.8 years after starting antiretroviral therapy. The clonotype originates from a woman between 18 and 30 years old with HIV.

This chain's CDR3 is CASSRLGGAAHEQYF. The DNA for the CDR3 is TGTGCCAGCAGTAGACTAGGGGGAGCGGCCCACGAGCAGTACTTC. This chain connects TRBV5-5 to TRBJ2-7; TRBD1 or TRBD2 may be the D gene (6 bases each). Germline CDR1 reads SGHKS; CDR2 reads YYEKEE (reference sequence). The CDR3 runs to 15 residues. Trimming shortened V by 5 bases and J by 5 bases, and 20 bases separated the two germline ends.